This TCR beta chain was profiled in a study of blood T cell repertoires in COVID-19. Sequenced by immunoSEQ multiplex PCR; TCRdb stores in-frame clones only, minus some. The sample lists nearly 200,000 clones, about 82% seen once, with 0.9% to 0.95% in the top ten. This CDR3 contains 15 residues. J gave up 8 bases and V 6 bases, and 12 bases lay outside the gene matches. Germline CDR1 reads SGHAT; CDR2 reads FQNNGV. Enrolled during active infection, Seattle patients were then followed longitudinally. The genes are TRBV11-2 and TRBJ1-4, with 7 bases fitting TRBD1. This receptor was obtained from a man aged 55-75 years with COVID-19, enrolled during active disease. Sequencing was carried out using peripheral blood. The CDR3 nucleotides read TGTGCCAGCAGTTCAGTGATCAGGGACAGAGAAAAACTGTTTTTT. The encoded protein is CASSSVIRDREKLFF. Supplemented by reference TRBV11-2 and TRBJ1-4, the full variable domain reads EAGVAQSPRYKIIEKRQSVAFWCNPISGHATLYWYQQILGQGPKLLIQFQNNGVVDDSQLPKDRFSAERLKGVDSTLKIQPAKLEDSAVYLCASSSVIRDREKLFFGSGTQLSVL.